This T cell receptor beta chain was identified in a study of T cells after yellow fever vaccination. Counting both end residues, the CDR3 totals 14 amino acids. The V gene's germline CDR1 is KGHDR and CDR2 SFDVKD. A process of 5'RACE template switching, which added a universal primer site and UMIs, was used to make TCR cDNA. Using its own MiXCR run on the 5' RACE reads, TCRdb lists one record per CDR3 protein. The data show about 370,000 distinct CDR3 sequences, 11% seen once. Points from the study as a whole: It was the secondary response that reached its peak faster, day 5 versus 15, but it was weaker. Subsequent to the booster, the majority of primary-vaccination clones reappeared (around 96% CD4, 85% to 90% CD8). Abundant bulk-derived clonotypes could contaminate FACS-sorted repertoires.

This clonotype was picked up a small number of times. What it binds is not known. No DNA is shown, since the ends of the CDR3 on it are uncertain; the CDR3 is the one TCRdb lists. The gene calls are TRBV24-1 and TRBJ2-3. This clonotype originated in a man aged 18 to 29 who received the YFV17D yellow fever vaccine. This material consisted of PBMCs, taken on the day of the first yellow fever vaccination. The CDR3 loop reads CATSDFGEADTQYF.